The present T cell receptor beta chain was sequenced within a study of blood T cell repertoires in COVID-19 (dated by TCRdb to the early 2020s). As for the study more broadly: Samples covering the acute and convalescent phases of COVID-19 were provided by collaborators in the United States, Italy and Spain. The material from the prospective study consisted of cDNA or gDNA derived from T cells, B-cell-depleted T cells, or PBMCs. The dataset comprised deeply sampled blood TCRbeta repertoires from subjects exposed to, actively infected with, or recovered from COVID-19. The repertoires were released in a freely available public database intended as a resource for research on the immune response to SARS-CoV-2. Samples were obtained from the ongoing ImmuneRACE study (first 160 participants) and from 1,000 to 1,500 subjects provided by 6 global collaborators. Sample metadata almost always included a de-identified subject ID, COVID-19 status, age in years and sex. Where HLA class I and class II types were available, the types were taken from metadata supplied by the sample provider, not from assay-based typing. Overall study outcomes, separate from this receptor: Clinical and demographic metadata were provided uncurated, with the amount varying by source and participant.

For this clone: The antigen it recognizes is unknown. No base qualities exist here, and no much larger clone lies one base off it.

The collaborating institutions used their own protocols to collect whole blood in K2EDTA tubes. Collaborator samples were shipped for TCRbeta analysis as frozen whole blood, isolated PBMCs, or DNA extracted from either sample type. The immunoSEQ Assay, a bias-controlled multiplex PCR, was used to amplify TCRbeta CDR3 regions from genomic DNA. The study's own analysis went as follows. The number of nucleated cells in each sample was estimated by amplification of reference gene primers within the assay. Sequence reads were collapsed and filtered to measure the absolute abundance of every unique TCRbeta CDR3 rearrangement. Productive Simpson clonality was computed per sample as the square root of Simpson's diversity index over productive rearrangements. Sourced from immuneACCESS, this table was stored by TCRdb with only in-frame sequences that have V and J called. A share of the clones is absent; for the studies checked, an unresolved V gene accounts for under half, and the remainder has no known explanation. V, J and clone size are taken as reported in that table, and D and trimming were inferred from the DNA itself. The sample data list about 69,000 clones, and roughly 85% of these were observed just once. Clones ranked in the top ten supply almost 10% of the sample.

Sequencing was carried out using peripheral blood. This receptor was identified in a woman of 80 years or more with acute or convalescent COVID-19.

Here is the DNA: TGTGCCAGTAGTATAGGGACAGAGAGGGGCTACACCTTC. Its product reads: CASSIGTERGYTF. The rearrangement joined TRBV19 to TRBJ1-2; 6 matching bases give a weak D call of TRBD1. The CDR3 runs 13 residues from the cysteine to the phenylalanine. CDR3 DNA is the only sequence kept; it has 39 bases, read in frame from the first base. The germline ends are 11 bases apart after V is trimmed by 1 base and J by 8 bases. CDR1 and CDR2 were assigned from the germline V gene (reference sequence) as LNHDA and SQIVND.